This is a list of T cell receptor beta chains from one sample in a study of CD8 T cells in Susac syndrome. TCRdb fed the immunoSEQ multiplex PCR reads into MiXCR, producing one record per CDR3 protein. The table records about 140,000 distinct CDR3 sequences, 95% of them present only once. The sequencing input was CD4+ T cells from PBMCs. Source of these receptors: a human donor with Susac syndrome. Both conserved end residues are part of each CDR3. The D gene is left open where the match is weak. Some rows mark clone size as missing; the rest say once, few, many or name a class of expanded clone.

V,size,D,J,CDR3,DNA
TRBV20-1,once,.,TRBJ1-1,CSAIWGTEAFF,TGCAGTGCTATATGGGGCACTGAAGCTTTCTTT
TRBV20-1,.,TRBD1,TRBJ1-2,CSAQTGTVGYTF,TGCAGTGCTCAGACAGGGACCGTTGGCTACACCTTC
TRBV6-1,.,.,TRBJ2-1,CASSDGTWREQFF,TGTGCCAGCAGTGACGGGACGTGGAGAGAGCAGTTCTTC
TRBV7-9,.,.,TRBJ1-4,CASSLLGQATNEKLFF,TGTGCCAGCAGCTTATTAGGCCAGGCAACTAATGAAAAACTGTTTTTT
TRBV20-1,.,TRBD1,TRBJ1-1,CSAPRTGRDLNTEAFF,TGCAGTGCTCCGAGGACAGGGCGAGATCTGAACACTGAAGCTTTCTTT
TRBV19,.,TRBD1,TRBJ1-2,CASSPGTDYGYTF,TGTGCCAGTAGTCCAGGGACAGACTATGGCTACACCTTC
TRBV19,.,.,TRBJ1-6,CASSGRDRDNSPLHF,TGTGCCAGTAGCGGTCGAGACAGAGATAATTCACCCCTCCACTTT
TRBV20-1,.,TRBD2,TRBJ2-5,CSAREREAKETQYF,TGCAGTGCTAGAGAGCGGGAGGCGAAAGAGACCCAGTACTTC
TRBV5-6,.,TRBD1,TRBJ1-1,CASSILGTGGYTEAFF,TGTGCCAGCAGCATCCTAGGAACAGGGGGCTATACTGAAGCTTTCTTT
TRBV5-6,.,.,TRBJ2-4,CASSLRGLAKNIQYF,TGTGCCAGCAGCTTGAGGGGCCTAGCCAAAAACATTCAGTACTTC
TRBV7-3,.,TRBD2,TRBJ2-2,CASSPGTSAGELFF,TGTGCCAGCAGCCCGGGGACTAGCGCCGGGGAGCTGTTTTTT
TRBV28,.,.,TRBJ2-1,CASRVRRGSYNEQFF,TGTGCCAGCAGAGTCAGGAGGGGCTCCTACAATGAGCAGTTCTTC
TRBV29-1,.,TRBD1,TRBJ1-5,CSVQTGDANQPQHF,TGCAGCGTTCAGACAGGGGATGCCAATCAGCCCCAGCATTTT
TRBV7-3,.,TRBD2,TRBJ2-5,CASSLRPGLAGGLETQYF,TGTGCCAGCAGCTTACGCCCGGGACTAGCGGGGGGGCTGGAGACCCAGTACTTC
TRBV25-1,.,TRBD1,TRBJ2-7,CASKRQGSSYEQYF,TGTGCCAGCAAGAGACAGGGGAGCTCCTACGAGCAGTACTTC
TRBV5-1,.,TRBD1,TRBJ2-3,CASSYGQGQDTQYF,TGCGCCAGCAGCTACGGACAGGGGCAAGATACGCAGTATTTT